This T cell receptor beta chain appears in the sequencing data of a study of beta chain features in type 1 diabetes. Overall study results and limits: In the patient group, naive, central memory and Treg TCRB repertoires seemed more alike than in the healthy donor group. Across all four CD4+ subsets, people with type 1 diabetes showed modestly shorter TCRB CDR3s. Whether HLA type influences TCRB rearrangement remained unresolved here. Type 1 diabetes patients had fewer VDJ junction insertions and more deletions.

As regards this clone: Its antigen remains unknown.

V lost 7 bases, J lost 5 bases, and 21 bases lay in between. This CDR3 is built from 16 residues. Germline lookup yields CDR1 MNHNY and CDR2 SVGAGI (reference sequence). Reverse transcription of all isolated RNA meant that expressed TCRB transcripts were sequenced. Clones were read by immunoSEQ multiplex PCR, and TCRdb kept only the in-frame ones, dropping some. This table holds 160,000 or so clones, almost 65% found once. The rearrangement links TRBV6-6 to TRBJ2-1; a weak D match, TRBD2 (5 bases). The origin of this receptor is a young man with type 1 diabetes. Material for sequencing was naive CD4+ T cells from blood. The DNA of the CDR3 is TGTGCCAGCAATCTCCCCGGGCCTAGCCCTAACAATGAGCAGTTCTTC. Its translation is CASNLPGPSPNNEQFF.